The present TCR beta chain was sequenced within a study of blood T cell repertoires in COVID-19. Study at large: Researchers got acute and convalescent COVID-19 samples from the United States, Italy and Spain. PBMCs, B-cell-depleted T cells, or T cells provided the cDNA or gDNA that made up the material.

In the study's own analysis: Amplification of reference gene primers was used by the study to estimate nucleated cell counts. Sequencing was performed with immunoSEQ multiplex PCR; in TCRdb, only in-frame clones are kept and a portion is missing. V, J and clone size reflect that table, while D and trimming were determined from the DNA. The sample has about 190,000 clones, approximately 90% seen once. Trimming left V 3 bases short and J 8 bases short, with 5 bases between. The CDR3 loop spans 12 amino acids. The germline gives CDR1 MNHEY, CDR2 SMNVEV (reference sequence). J is TRBJ1-6 and V is TRBV27, with D uncertain. The sequenced material came from peripheral blood. The sequence derives from a man aged 25 to 40 with acute or convalescent COVID-19. CDR3 region: CASSFSDSPLHF. The DNA of the CDR3 is TGTGCCAGCAGTTTTTCAGATTCACCCCTCCACTTT.